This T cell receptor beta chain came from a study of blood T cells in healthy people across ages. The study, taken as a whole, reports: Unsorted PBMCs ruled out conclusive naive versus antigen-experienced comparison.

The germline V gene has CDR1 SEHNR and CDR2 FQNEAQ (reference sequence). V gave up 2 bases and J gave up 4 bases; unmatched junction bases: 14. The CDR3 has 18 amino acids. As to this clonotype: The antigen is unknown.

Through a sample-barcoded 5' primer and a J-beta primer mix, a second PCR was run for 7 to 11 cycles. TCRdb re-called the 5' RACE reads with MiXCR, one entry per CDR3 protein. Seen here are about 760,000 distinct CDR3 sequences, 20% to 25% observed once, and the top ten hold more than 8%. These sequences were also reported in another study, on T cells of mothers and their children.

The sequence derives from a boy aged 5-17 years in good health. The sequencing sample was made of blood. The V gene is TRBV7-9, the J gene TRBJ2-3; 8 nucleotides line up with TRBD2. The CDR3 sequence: CASSLKGRAGDPADTQYF. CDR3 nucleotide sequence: TGTGCCAGCAGCTTAAAGGGGAGAGCGGGAGATCCGGCAGATACGCAGTATTTT.